The rows below give T cell receptor beta chains drawn from one sample of a study of neurological immune-mediated disorders. MiXCR was run by TCRdb on the 5' RACE reads, yielding one entry per CDR3 protein. The sample lists about 80,000 distinct CDR3 sequences, approximately 6% occurring once. Sequenced: PBMCs. The receptor set was obtained from a woman in her sixties or seventies with multiple sclerosis. Each CDR3 is given with its conserved first and last residue. The order of the fields is V gene, D gene, clone size, J gene, CDR3 protein, CDR3 DNA. The D gene is left open where the match is weak. The size field reads once, few, many, or a class for an expanded clone.

v_call: TRBV20-1; d_call: -; clone_size: many; j_call: TRBJ1-1; cdr3_aa: CSAQQGYWNTEAFF; cdr3_nt: TGCAGTGCCCAACAAGGCTATTGGAACACTGAAGCTTTCTTT
v_call: TRBV19; d_call: -; clone_size: once; j_call: TRBJ1-4; cdr3_aa: CANSMFMGLDVEKLFF; cdr3_nt: TGTGCTAATAGTATGTTTATGGGGCTCGACGTTGAAAAACTGTTTTTT
v_call: TRBV5-6; d_call: -; clone_size: many; j_call: TRBJ2-5; cdr3_aa: CASSLGLGRRQTQYF; cdr3_nt: TGTGCCAGCAGCTTGGGCCTGGGGCGAAGACAGACCCAGTACTTC
v_call: TRBV7-2; d_call: -; clone_size: many; j_call: TRBJ2-7; cdr3_aa: CASSLNGYEQYF; cdr3_nt: TGTGCCAGCAGCTTAAATGGCTACGAGCAGTACTTC
v_call: TRBV20-1; d_call: -; clone_size: many; j_call: TRBJ1-2; cdr3_aa: CSAPGAHGYTF; cdr3_nt: TGCAGTGCCCCCGGGGCTCATGGCTACACCTTC
v_call: TRBV6-1; d_call: -; clone_size: many; j_call: TRBJ1-1; cdr3_aa: CASSEAGKREAFF; cdr3_nt: TGTGCCAGCAGTGAAGCAGGGAAACGGGAAGCTTTCTTT
v_call: TRBV5-8; d_call: -; clone_size: many; j_call: TRBJ1-3; cdr3_aa: CASSLGWGKGNTIYF; cdr3_nt: TGTGCCAGCAGCTTGGGTTGGGGAAAAGGAAACACCATATATTTT
v_call: TRBV2; d_call: TRBD1; clone_size: many; j_call: TRBJ1-5; cdr3_aa: CASRATGGVFGQPQHF; cdr3_nt: TGTGCCAGCAGAGCAACAGGGGGCGTTTTCGGTCAGCCCCAGCATTTT
v_call: TRBV12-3/TRBV12-4; d_call: -; clone_size: many; j_call: TRBJ1-3; cdr3_aa: CASRGQVSGNTIYF; cdr3_nt: TGTGCCAGCAGGGGACAAGTCTCTGGAAACACCATATATTTT
v_call: TRBV5-1; d_call: TRBD2; clone_size: many; j_call: TRBJ2-2; cdr3_aa: CASSSGGLNTGELFF; cdr3_nt: TGCGCCAGCAGCTCGGGGGGTCTGAACACCGGGGAGCTGTTTTTT
v_call: TRBV3-1; d_call: -; clone_size: many; j_call: TRBJ2-1; cdr3_aa: CASSQLGSSRGSEQFF; cdr3_nt: TGTGCCAGCAGCCAACTCGGCTCCTCCCGCGGTTCTGAGCAGTTCTTC
v_call: TRBV20-1; d_call: TRBD1; clone_size: many; j_call: TRBJ1-5; cdr3_aa: CSAGPGQGNQPQHF; cdr3_nt: TGCAGTGCTGGGCCGGGACAGGGCAATCAGCCCCAGCATTTT
v_call: TRBV29-1; d_call: TRBD1; clone_size: many; j_call: TRBJ1-1; cdr3_aa: CSVDRGNTEAFF; cdr3_nt: TGCAGCGTCGACAGGGGAAACACTGAAGCTTTCTTT
v_call: TRBV5-1; d_call: -; clone_size: many; j_call: TRBJ1-4; cdr3_aa: CASSPEGTTNEKLFF; cdr3_nt: TGCGCCAGCAGCCCAGAGGGGACCACTAATGAAAAACTGTTTTTT
v_call: TRBV20-1; d_call: -; clone_size: many; j_call: TRBJ2-3; cdr3_aa: CSARSPRGTDTQYF; cdr3_nt: TGCAGTGCTAGGAGTCCTCGGGGGACAGATACGCAGTATTTT
v_call: TRBV29-1; d_call: -; clone_size: many; j_call: TRBJ2-1; cdr3_aa: CSVARGAGKNEQFF; cdr3_nt: TGCAGCGTTGCTCGTGGGGCAGGGAAAAATGAGCAGTTCTTC
v_call: TRBV20-1; d_call: TRBD1; clone_size: many; j_call: TRBJ2-7; cdr3_aa: CSARMQGASYEQYF; cdr3_nt: TGCAGTGCTAGGATGCAGGGGGCTTCCTACGAGCAGTACTTC
v_call: TRBV6-5; d_call: -; clone_size: many; j_call: TRBJ1-3; cdr3_aa: CASRSTRGSGNTIYF; cdr3_nt: TGTGCCAGCAGATCGACAAGGGGTTCAGGAAACACCATATATTTT